One sample yielded the 18 T cell receptor beta chains listed below, sequenced in a study of T cells in Graves' hyperthyroidism and ophthalmopathy. RNA transcripts served as the template for amplifying TCR beta CDR3 regions. The study used the HTBI primer set for a first-round RT-PCR of the TCR CDR3. TCRdb reanalysed the multiplex PCR reads using MiXCR and keeps one entry per CDR3 protein. The table includes 640,000 or so distinct CDR3 sequences, 12% to 15% detected once. The material sequenced was blood. Every receptor here comes from a woman younger than 30 with Graves' ophthalmopathy.

This clonotype occurred many times. The chain recombines TRBV7-2 with TRBJ2-5; TRBD2 is a possible D gene (5 bases). V shed 4 bases and J shed 5 bases, with 17 bases lying between them. This CDR3 has 15 amino acids. CDR1 SGHTA and CDR2 FQGNSA come from the germline V gene. The CDR3 nucleotides read TGTGCCAGCAGCTACCTCTCCCGGGATGTTGAGACCCAGTACTTC. This encodes CASSYLSRDVETQYF.

In its sample, this clonotype was seen many times. This sequence joins TRBV2 and TRBJ1-4; D might be TRBD1 (6 bases). The CDR3 is made up of 15 amino acids. V was clipped by 7 bases and J by 0 bases, with 12 bases between them. Germline V CDR1 and CDR2: SNHLY, FYNNEI. The DNA for the CDR3 is TGTGCCAGCATTAAGGGGGAAGCAACTAATGAAAAACTGTTTTTT. It yields the protein CASIKGEATNEKLFF.

This clonotype turned up a few times. The gene calls are TRBV27 and TRBJ2-7, with TRBD2 matching 10 bases. CDR1 MNHEY and CDR2 SMNVEV come from the germline V gene (reference sequence). CDR3 length equals 13 residues. With 10 bases clipped from V and 6 bases from J, the junction kept 9 bases outside the gene matches. Here the CDR3 DNA reads TGTGCCACCCGAGGGGGACTAGCGAGCGAGCAGTACTTC. Protein product: CATRGGLASEQYF.

This clonotype was observed at least ten times. This chain links TRBV12-3 or TRBV12-4 with TRBJ1-1; possibly TRBD1 for D (6 bases). This CDR3 is built from 12 residues. With 7 bases removed from V and 6 bases from J, the gap between germline ends came to 12 bases. The CDR3 spells CASILQGSEAFF. CDR3 in DNA: TGTGCCAGCATCCTTCAGGGGTCTGAAGCTTTCTTT.

Many counts were recorded for this clonotype. The chain joins TRBV12-3 or TRBV12-4 to TRBJ1-1; TRBD1 is a possible D gene (6 bases). The CDR3 spans 15 residues. V was trimmed by 5 bases and J by 6 bases, leaving 19 bases between them. CDR3: CASSHPGKGEAEAFF. In nucleotides, the CDR3 is TGTGCCAGCAGTCACCCGGGCAAGGGGGAGGCTGAAGCTTTCTTT.

At least ten counts were recorded for this clonotype. Germline is not matched at one junction end, which may reflect a read error. The genes are TRBV7-7 and TRBJ2-5, with D perhaps matching TRBD1 (6 bases). The germline gives CDR1 SSHAT, CDR2 FNYEAQ (reference sequence). The CDR3 runs to 15 residues. CDR3 nucleotide sequence: TGTGCTAGCAGCTTTCTCAGGGGTTCGGGGGAGACCCAGTACTTC. Its translation: CASSFLRGSGETQYF.

This clonotype was detected ten times or more. The chain has TRBV2 and TRBJ2-7; tentatively, D is TRBD1 or TRBD2 (5 bases each). Germline V CDR1 and CDR2: SNHLY, FYNNEI. The ends were cut back, 0 bases at V and 4 bases at J, with 13 bases in the middle. The CDR3 runs 15 residues. The CDR3: CASSEAPGPTYEQYF. Here the CDR3 DNA reads TGTGCCAGCAGTGAAGCCCCGGGACCAACTTACGAGCAGTACTTC.

This clonotype was picked up many times. The chain is built from TRBV24-1 and TRBJ2-3, with 8 bases aligning to TRBD2. Per the germline V gene, CDR1 is KGHDR and CDR2 is SFDVKD. The CDR3 length is 15 residues. The ends lost 4 bases at V and 1 base at J; junction bases unmatched: 3. CDR3 nucleotides: TGTGCCACCAGTGACGCGACTAGCGGCACAGATACGCAGTATTTT. As protein: CATSDATSGTDTQYF.

This clonotype was recorded a few times. V is TRBV6-5 and J is TRBJ1-2, with no clear D. V gave up 2 bases and J gave up 7 bases, with 14 bases separating them. Germline values: CDR1 MNHEY, CDR2 SVGAGI. This CDR3 spans 14 amino acids. In DNA, the CDR3 is TGTGCCAGCAGTTACGGGAAAAATGTTGGTGGCTACACCTTC. Translating it yields CASSYGKNVGGYTF.

In its sample, this clonotype was seen a few times. The J gene is TRBJ1-6, the V gene TRBV20-1, with a possible D match to TRBD1 (5 bases). The germline V and J ends were trimmed by 1 base and 10 bases, with 17 bases remaining between them. CDR3 length equals 15 residues. Germline CDR1 reads DFQATT; CDR2 reads SNEGSKA (reference sequence). CDR3 sequence (DNA): TGCAGTGCTAGAGCCCCCCCAGGGTCCGGGTCACCCCTCCACTTT. It translates to CSARAPPGSGSPLHF.

The table lists this clonotype with a few counts. The genes are TRBV2 and TRBJ1-2, with D perhaps matching TRBD1 (5 bases). Germline CDR1 is SNHLY and CDR2 is FYNNEI. The CDR3 sequence is 14 residues long. Trimming shortened V by 0 bases and J by 4 bases, and 9 bases separated the two germline ends. CDR3 in DNA: TGTGCCAGCAGTGAAGCGGGGAGGGGCTATGGCTACACCTTC. Protein: CASSEAGRGYGYTF.

At least ten counts were recorded for this clonotype. This chain uses TRBV27 with TRBJ1-2, with 8 positions matching TRBD1. This CDR3 spans 14 amino acids. Germline CDR1 reads MNHEY; CDR2 reads SMNVEV (reference sequence). V shed 3 bases and J 6 bases; nucleotides not matched to a gene: 6. Here the CDR3 reads CASSFAGGSNGYTF. The CDR3 bases are TGTGCCAGCAGTTTTGCAGGGGGCAGTAATGGCTACACCTTC.

There are many counts of this clonotype. The chain carries TRBV28 and TRBJ1-4; 11 bases are shared with TRBD1. This CDR3 region has 15 residues. Germline-derived CDR1 and CDR2 are MDHEN and SYDVKM. V dropped 1 base and J dropped 7; count of bases not matched to a gene: 2. As DNA, the CDR3 is TGTGCCAGCAGTTTATCGGGGACAGGGGGTGAAAAACTGTTTTTT. Its protein product is CASSLSGTGGEKLFF.

This clonotype was observed many times. The rearrangement links TRBV5-1 to TRBJ2-1; 14 bases match TRBD2. Germline values: CDR1 SGHRS, CDR2 YFSETQ. The CDR3 has 15 residues. V was clipped by 6 bases and J by 8 bases; unmatched bases: 7. The CDR3 coding sequence is TGCGCCAGCAAGGCAGGACTAGCGGGAGGTGATGAGCAGTTCTTC. It yields the protein CASKAGLAGGDEQFF.

The rearrangement joins TRBV4-1 to TRBJ2-1; D is undetermined. The V end was cut by 1 base, the J end by 0 bases, with 10 bases between. Germline V gene sequence: CDR1 MGHRA, CDR2 YSYEKL. The CDR3 extends over 16 amino acids. The CDR3 reads CASSQVGWDSYNEQFF. The CDR3 nucleotides read TGCGCCAGCAGCCAAGTGGGGTGGGACTCCTACAATGAGCAGTTCTTC.

This clonotype turned up a few times. Given a much more abundant clone one base away, this may be a read error. The rearrangement uses TRBV7-3 and TRBJ2-3; D is unclear. Germline V gene lookup returns CDR1 SGHTA and CDR2 FQGTGA. This CDR3 comprises 13 residues. The CDR3 loop is CVSSSMEWDTQYF. For the CDR3, the DNA is TGTGTCAGCAGCTCAATGGAGTGGGATACGCAGTATTTT.

This clonotype occurred many times. The chain employs TRBV3-1 and TRBJ2-3, with 10 positions matching TRBD2. CDR3 size: 17 residues. The V gene's germline CDR1 is LGHDT and CDR2 YNNKEL (reference sequence). V shed 1 base, J shed 5 bases, and the junction held 9 bases outside the gene matches. The chain's CDR3 is CASSQGLAGDTGDTQYF. The CDR3 region has the DNA TGTGCCAGCAGCCAAGGGCTAGCGGGAGACACGGGAGATACGCAGTATTTT.

The chain employs TRBV30 and TRBJ1-2; 8 bases match TRBD1. Germline V gene lookup returns CDR1 GTSNPN and CDR2 SVGIG (reference sequence). With 4 bases clipped from V and 8 bases from J, the junction kept 6 bases outside the gene matches. CDR3 length: 12 amino acids. CDR3 sequence: CAWILPGGGYTF. In DNA form, the CDR3 reads TGTGCCTGGATCCTTCCAGGGGGCGGCTACACCTTC.